This TCR beta chain was documented in a study of blood T cells in healthy people across ages. General study findings and limits: No one knew whether donors had CMV, which possibly confounded expanded clonotype changes.

A word on this clonotype: Its antigen remains unknown.

Next came a second PCR, run for 7 to 11 cycles, which used a sample-barcoded 5' primer along with a J-beta primer mix. Unique molecular identifiers of 12 random nucleotides labeled each cDNA. Via MiXCR, TCRdb re-called the 5' RACE reads, giving one row per CDR3 protein. Of 650,000 to 1,000,000 distinct CDR3 sequences in the sample, around 34% were seen once. With V trimmed by 3 bases and J by 0 bases, 8 bases remained unmatched. There are 17 residues in the CDR3. Per the germline V gene, CDR1 is SGHTA and CDR2 is FQGNSA. This chain joins TRBV7-2 and TRBJ1-3, with 7 bases identical to TRBD1. Input material: blood. The clonotype comes from a man between 18 and 35 years old in good health. As DNA, the CDR3 is TGTGCCAGCAGCTTCGGTAACAGGGGATACTCTGGAAACACCATATATTTT. This translates into CASSFGNRGYSGNTIYF.